These T cell receptor beta chains were read from a single sample in a study of cytomegalovirus exposure and HLA in healthy donors. Clones were sequenced by immunoSEQ multiplex PCR, and TCRdb holds only the in-frame ones, with some missing. The sample lists more than 150,000 clones, about 75% occurring once. The sequencing sample was made of PBMCs. The receptors derive from a middle-aged woman in good health and CMV-seropositive. CDR3s include the opening cysteine and the closing phenylalanine or tryptophan. D genes are given only for firm matches. Clone size appears in some rows only: once, few, many, or a class for an expanded clone.

size,V,J,D,CDR3,DNA
.,TRBV6-5,TRBJ2-2,.,CASRRAATGELFF,TGTGCCAGCAGGAGGGCGGCCACCGGGGAGCTGTTTTTT
few,TRBV29-1,TRBJ2-1,TRBD2,CSVHGRIPRGPYNEQFF,TGCAGCGTTCACGGGAGGATACCTAGGGGCCCCTACAATGAGCAGTTCTTC
.,TRBV6-6,TRBJ2-7,TRBD1,CASSLGTAQRGQYF,TGTGCCAGCAGCCTTGGGACAGCTCAGAGGGGGCAGTACTTC
.,TRBV29-1,TRBJ2-7,.,CSVEGQGGYEQYF,TGCAGCGTTGAAGGGCAGGGGGGCTACGAGCAGTACTTC
.,TRBV5-4,TRBJ1-4,.,CASSFDRRNEKLFF,TGTGCCAGCAGCTTCGACAGGCGTAATGAAAAACTGTTTTTT
few,TRBV5-6,TRBJ1-1,TRBD1,CASSGPDRGTWNTEAFF,TGTGCCAGCAGCGGTCCGGACAGGGGGACATGGAACACTGAAGCTTTCTTT
.,TRBV5-1,TRBJ2-1,TRBD2,CASSEGTSGRAAEQFF,TGCGCCAGCAGCGAGGGGACTAGCGGGAGGGCCGCGGAGCAGTTCTTC
.,TRBV11-2,TRBJ1-3,.,CASSLEGSSGNTIYF,TGTGCCAGCAGCTTAGAGGGGAGCTCTGGAAACACCATATATTTT
once,TRBV7-9,TRBJ1-2,.,CASSLAGSRHNGYTF,TGTGCCAGCAGCTTAGCCGGGTCTAGGCATAATGGCTACACCTTC
.,TRBV6-5,TRBJ1-1,TRBD1,CASSYSRDRNTEAFF,TGTGCCAGCAGTTACTCTAGGGACAGGAACACTGAAGCTTTCTTT
.,TRBV7-9,TRBJ2-7,.,CASSLFTGYTDEQYF,TGTGCCAGCAGCTTATTTACAGGATATACCGACGAGCAGTACTTC
.,TRBV4-1,TRBJ2-7,TRBD1,CASSLRTGEAYEQYF,TGCGCCAGCAGCTTACGGACAGGGGAAGCCTACGAGCAGTACTTC
few,TRBV18,TRBJ1-1,.,CASSTGVGMNTEAFF,TGTGCCAGCTCGACCGGGGTAGGGATGAACACTGAAGCTTTCTTT
few,TRBV5-8,TRBJ1-2,TRBD1,CASSYTGGYDYGYTF,TGTGCCAGCAGCTATACAGGGGGCTATGACTATGGCTACACCTTC
.,TRBV5-1,TRBJ1-1,.,CASSPGRGGDTEAFF,TGCGCCAGCAGCCCTGGGCGGGGGGGGGACACTGAAGCTTTCTTT
once,TRBV4-2,TRBJ2-2,.,CASSPVETGNTGELFF,TGTGCCAGCAGCCCAGTTGAGACAGGGAACACCGGGGAGCTGTTTTTT
.,TRBV28,TRBJ2-5,TRBD1,CASSLPPDREDQETQYF,TGTGCCAGCAGTTTACCCCCGGACAGGGAGGACCAAGAGACCCAGTACTTC
once,TRBV7-9,TRBJ2-2,TRBD1,CASTQSDRANTGELFF,TGTGCCAGCACCCAATCGGACAGGGCGAACACCGGGGAGCTGTTTTTT
once,TRBV2,TRBJ1-1,TRBD1,CASSEESGGRTEAFF,TGTGCCAGCAGTGAAGAGTCAGGGGGAAGGACTGAAGCTTTCTTT
.,TRBV2,TRBJ2-6,.,CASRQGSGANVLTF,TGTGCCAGCAGGCAGGGATCCGGGGCCAACGTCCTGACTTTC
.,TRBV6-5,TRBJ2-7,TRBD2,CASSYQAGGISYEQYF,TGTGCCAGCAGTTACCAGGCGGGAGGGATCTCCTACGAGCAGTACTTC
.,TRBV5-1,TRBJ2-7,.,CASSLGGVGGTTYEQYF,TGCGCCAGCAGCCTAGGGGGGGTGGGCGGAACTACCTACGAGCAGTACTTC
.,TRBV11-1,TRBJ2-4,.,CASSPPVSAKNIQYF,TGTGCCAGCAGCCCCCCCGTGAGCGCCAAAAACATTCAGTACTTC
few,TRBV5-1,TRBJ2-7,TRBD2,CASSYTTGGSVYEQYF,TGCGCCAGCAGCTATACCACGGGCGGGAGCGTTTACGAGCAGTACTTC
.,TRBV5-1,TRBJ2-1,TRBD2,CASSPSGTSDLEQFF,TGCGCCAGCAGCCCCTCCGGGACTAGCGATCTTGAGCAGTTCTTC
.,TRBV7-2,TRBJ2-3,.,CASSSTGPSTQYF,TGTGCCAGCAGCTCGACTGGCCCTAGTACGCAGTATTTT
.,TRBV7-2,TRBJ2-1,.,CASSPDRSPYNEQFF,TGTGCCAGCAGCCCTGACAGGTCTCCCTACAATGAGCAGTTCTTC
.,TRBV19,TRBJ2-1,.,CASSFPGGNEQFF,TGTGCCAGTAGTTTTCCGGGTGGCAATGAGCAGTTCTTC
.,TRBV30,TRBJ2-7,.,CAWSDRYEQYF,TGTGCCTGGAGTGACCGGTACGAGCAGTACTTC
.,TRBV10-3,TRBJ1-2,.,CAISVNPGPSYGYTF,TGTGCCATCAGTGTAAATCCAGGGCCAAGCTATGGCTACACCTTC
.,TRBV6-1,TRBJ2-7,TRBD2,CASSGTSGSGEQYF,TGTGCCAGCAGTGGTACTAGCGGGAGTGGGGAGCAGTACTTC
.,TRBV7-2,TRBJ1-2,.,CASSLDSGVYYGYTF,TGTGCCAGCAGCTTAGACTCGGGGGTGTACTATGGCTACACCTTC
.,TRBV5-1,TRBJ2-2,TRBD2,CASRYRLTSGSTGELFF,TGCGCCAGCAGGTATCGATTGACTAGCGGCTCCACCGGGGAGCTGTTTTTT
.,TRBV27,TRBJ1-1,TRBD1,CASSLRTGGEQNTEAFF,TGTGCCAGCAGTCTAAGAACAGGGGGCGAACAGAACACTGAAGCTTTCTTT
.,TRBV6-5,TRBJ2-3,TRBD2,CASGAGGPTDTQYF,TGTGCCAGCGGGGCGGGAGGGCCGACAGATACGCAGTATTTT
.,TRBV18,TRBJ2-7,.,CASSPAVGAYEQYF,TGTGCCAGCTCACCCGCGGTAGGGGCATACGAGCAGTACTTC
.,TRBV11-2,TRBJ1-2,.,CASSYSFDRSLYF,TGTGCCAGCAGCTATAGCTTTGACAGATCATTATATTTC
.,TRBV6-5,TRBJ1-2,.,CASSWTDLNGYTF,TGTGCCAGCAGTTGGACAGACTTAAATGGCTACACCTTC
.,TRBV7-2,TRBJ2-7,TRBD2,CASSLAGTSGSSYEQYF,TGTGCCAGCAGCTTGGCCGGGACTAGCGGGAGCTCCTACGAGCAGTACTTC
.,TRBV27,TRBJ2-2,.,CASSRIANTGELFF,TGTGCCAGCAGCCGAATAGCGAACACCGGGGAGCTGTTTTTT
.,TRBV28,TRBJ2-3,.,CASSHPSTDTQYF,TGTGCCAGCAGCCATCCCAGCACAGATACGCAGTATTTT
.,TRBV6-1,TRBJ2-1,TRBD2,CAIRGTSGSNEQFF,TGTGCCATCCGCGGGACTAGCGGGAGTAATGAGCAGTTCTTC
.,TRBV15,TRBJ2-7,TRBD2,CATSRDWDPTSGRVYEQYF,TGTGCCACCAGCAGAGATTGGGACCCGACTAGCGGGAGGGTTTACGAGCAGTACTTC
.,TRBV27,TRBJ2-7,TRBD2,CASSLWGGEQYF,TGTGCCAGCAGTTTATGGGGGGGCGAGCAGTACTTC
once,TRBV18,TRBJ2-1,TRBD2,CASSATPGLPGLASDEQFF,TGTGCCAGCTCAGCCACACCGGGCCTACCGGGACTAGCGTCCGATGAGCAGTTCTTC
.,TRBV19,TRBJ1-1,TRBD1,CASSINRGTEAFF,TGTGCCAGTAGTATAAACAGGGGAACTGAAGCTTTCTTT
few,TRBV6-6,TRBJ2-2,.,CASSYPGHNTGELFF,TGTGCCAGCAGTTACCCGGGACACAACACCGGGGAGCTGTTTTTT
.,TRBV5-1,TRBJ2-5,.,CASRPGSLETQYF,TGCGCCAGCAGGCCGGGTTCACTTGAGACCCAGTACTTC
.,TRBV27,TRBJ1-1,TRBD1,CASSFRGQGTEAFF,TGTGCCAGCAGTTTCCGAGGACAGGGAACAGAAGCTTTCTTT
.,TRBV19,TRBJ1-2,.,CASVGGPNYGYTF,TGTGCCAGCGTCGGAGGGCCTAACTATGGCTACACCTTC
once,TRBV5-1,TRBJ2-2,TRBD1,CASSRSGGEAGELFF,TGCGCCAGCAGCCGTTCAGGGGGCGAGGCCGGGGAGCTGTTTTTT
.,TRBV7-3,TRBJ2-7,.,CASSLGRTYEQYF,TGTGCCAGCAGCTTGGGCAGAACCTACGAGCAGTACTTC
.,TRBV19,TRBJ2-7,TRBD1,CASKTGQGSSYEQYF,TGTGCCAGTAAAACTGGACAGGGGAGCTCCTACGAGCAGTACTTC
.,TRBV5-1,TRBJ2-5,.,CASSLQERETQYF,TGCGCCAGCAGCTTACAGGAGCGAGAGACCCAGTACTTC
.,TRBV11-3,TRBJ2-7,.,CASSGPGEEQYF,TGTGCCAGCAGCGGCCCAGGTGAGGAGCAGTACTTC
.,TRBV19,TRBJ2-7,.,CASSRPSGRSYEQYF,TGTGCCAGTAGTAGACCTTCGGGGAGATCCTACGAGCAGTACTTC
.,TRBV5-6,TRBJ2-3,TRBD1,CASSSTGGTDTQYF,TGTGCCAGCAGCTCGACAGGGGGCACAGATACGCAGTATTTT
.,TRBV29-1,TRBJ1-4,.,CSFCEGSTNEKLFF,TGCAGCTTCTGCGAGGGCTCAACTAATGAAAAACTGTTTTTT
.,TRBV14,TRBJ2-1,TRBD2,CASSQDRLAGVDEQFF,TGTGCCAGCAGCCAAGATCGACTAGCAGGAGTAGACGAGCAGTTCTTC
.,TRBV2,TRBJ2-7,.,CASSEWRGKPF,TGTGCCAGCAGTGAATGGAGAGGGAAGCCCTTC